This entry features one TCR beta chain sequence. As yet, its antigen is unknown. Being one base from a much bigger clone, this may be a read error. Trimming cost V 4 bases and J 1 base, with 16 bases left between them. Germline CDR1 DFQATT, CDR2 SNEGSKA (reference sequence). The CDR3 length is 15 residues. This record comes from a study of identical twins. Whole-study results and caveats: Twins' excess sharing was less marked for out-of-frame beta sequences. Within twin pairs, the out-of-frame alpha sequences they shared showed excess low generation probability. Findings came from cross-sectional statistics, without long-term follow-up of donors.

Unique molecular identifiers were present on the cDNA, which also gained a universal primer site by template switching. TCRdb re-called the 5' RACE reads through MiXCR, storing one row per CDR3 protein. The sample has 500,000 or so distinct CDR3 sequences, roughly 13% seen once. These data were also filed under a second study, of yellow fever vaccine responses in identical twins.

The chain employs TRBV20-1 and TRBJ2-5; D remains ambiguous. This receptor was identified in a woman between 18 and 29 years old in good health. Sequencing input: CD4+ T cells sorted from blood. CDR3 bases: TGCAGTGCTACATTCAGTGGAAGGTTCCAAGAGACCCAGTACTTC. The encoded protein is CSATFSGRFQETQYF.